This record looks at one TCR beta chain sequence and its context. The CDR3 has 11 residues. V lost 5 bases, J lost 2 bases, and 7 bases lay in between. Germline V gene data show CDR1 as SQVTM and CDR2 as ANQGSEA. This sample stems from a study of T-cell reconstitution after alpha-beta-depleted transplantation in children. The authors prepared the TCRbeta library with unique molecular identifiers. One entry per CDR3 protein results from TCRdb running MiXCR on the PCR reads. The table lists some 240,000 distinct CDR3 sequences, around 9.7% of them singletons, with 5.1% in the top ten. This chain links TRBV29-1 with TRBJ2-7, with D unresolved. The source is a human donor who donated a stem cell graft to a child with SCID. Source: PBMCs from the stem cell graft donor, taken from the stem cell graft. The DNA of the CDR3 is TGCAGCGTTCAGGTGGCCTACGAGCAGTACTTC. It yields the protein CSVQVAYEQYF.